This TCR beta chain appears in the sequencing data of a study of beta chain features in type 1 diabetes. Sequencing targeted expressed TCRB transcripts, as all isolated RNA had been reverse transcribed. Using immunoSEQ multiplex PCR, the repertoire was profiled, and TCRdb retains in-frame clones only, with some absent. The sample contains about 660,000 clones, 11% to 15% of which appear only once. General study findings and limits: Significant though moderate, a shortening of TCRB CDR3s appeared in all four CD4+ subsets of Type 1 diabetes patients.

This clone appeared a few times. What it binds is unknown. The CDR3 runs 14 residues. Per germline, CDR1 MGHRA and CDR2 YSYEKL. V was clipped by 2 bases and J by 10 bases, with 15 bases between them. This sequence was found in a man between 18 and 29 years old with type 1 diabetes. The specimen was naive CD4+ T cells from blood. The chain joins TRBV4-1 to TRBJ2-1, with unresolved D. CDR3: CASSQRDSLAEQFF. The CDR3 region has the DNA TGCGCCAGCAGCCAACGAGACTCCTTGGCGGAGCAGTTCTTC.